This T cell receptor beta chain came from a study of blood T cell repertoires in COVID-19. Turning to the study itself: COVID-19 samples, acute and convalescent, were from the United States, Italy and Spain. T cells, B-cell-depleted T cells, or PBMCs supplied cDNA or gDNA.

In the original analysis: Reference gene primers were amplified, and this amplification served to estimate nucleated cell counts. Repertoires were generated with immunoSEQ multiplex PCR, while TCRdb's copy carries only in-frame clones and drops some. V and J calls and clone size are given by that table; D and trimming were obtained from the DNA. The sample has approximately 90,000 clones, roughly 86% seen once; the top ten hold more than 1%. The CDR3 contains 15 residues. V was pared by 0 bases and J by 6 bases, with 12 bases between. The germline V gene has CDR1 LNHNV and CDR2 YYDKDF (reference sequence).

Sequences were obtained from peripheral blood. V gene TRBV15 combines with J gene TRBJ2-1, with TRBD2 as a possible D gene (7 bases). The sequence was obtained from a woman of 80 years or more with acute or convalescent COVID-19. CDR3 loop: CATSRDPGGFNEQFF. The CDR3 DNA reads TGTGCCACCAGCAGAGATCCGGGGGGCTTCAATGAGCAGTTCTTC. Using reference TRBV15 and TRBJ2-1 for the parts outside the CDR3, the full variable domain is DAMVIQNPRYQVTQFGKPVTLSCSQTLNHNVMYWYQQKSSQAPKLLFHYYDKDFNNEADTPDNFQSRRPNTSFCFLDIRSPGLGDTAMYLCATSRDPGGFNEQFFGPGTRLTVL.